The 8 T cell receptor beta chains listed next were all sequenced from one sample in a study of HIV-infected patients and healthy controls. In TCRdb, the 5' RACE reads were re-called with MiXCR into one record per CDR3 protein. The sample has about 18,000 distinct CDR3 sequences; around 19% are singletons. The sample consisted of CD8+ T cells from blood. The receptor source for this set is a human donor in good health.

This clonotype was found once. This chain joins TRBV7-8 and TRBJ1-3; TRBD1 might be the D (6 bases). Trimming removed 5 bases from V and 1 base from J, with 9 bases in between. This CDR3 has 14 residues. Per germline, CDR1 SGHVS and CDR2 FQNEAQ. The CDR3 nucleotides read TGTGCCAGCAGCAAACAGGGTTCTGGAAACACCATATATTTT. Amino acids: CASSKQGSGNTIYF.

The chain employs TRBV7-9 and TRBJ1-1, with D perhaps TRBD1 (6 bases). CDR1 SEHNR and CDR2 FQNEAQ come from the germline V gene (reference sequence). The CDR3 has 17 residues. V shed 2 bases and J shed 3 bases, with 19 bases lying between them. Here the CDR3 DNA reads TGTGCCAGCAGCTTATGGATTGGGGGCTTAACGGACACTGAAGCTTTCTTT. Its protein product is CASSLWIGGLTDTEAFF.

This clonotype was counted a few times. The chain combines TRBV21-1 with TRBJ1-2; the listed D gene, TRBD1, was not tested against the DNA. TRBV21-1 represents a pseudogene. This CDR3 has 13 amino acids. CDR3 nucleotides: TGTGCCAGCAGCCTTAACAGGCCTTATGGCTACACCTTC. This translates into CASSLNRPYGYTF.

This clonotype was seen more than once but under ten times. The chain has TRBV7-3 and TRBJ2-7; D call uncertain. Germline CDR1 SGHTA, CDR2 FQGTGA. The ends were cut back, 2 bases at V and 3 bases at J, with 14 bases in the middle. This CDR3 has 15 residues. Written as DNA, the CDR3 is TGTGCCAGCAGCTTAGGACCGGACCCGAACTACGAGCAGTACTTC. Amino acids: CASSLGPDPNYEQYF.

This clonotype has at least ten counts. The chain joins TRBV9 to TRBJ2-5; D ambiguous. V lost 4 bases and J lost 3, with 13 bases in between. This CDR3 is 14 amino acids long. The germline CDR1 and CDR2 sequences are SGDLS and YYNGEE. In DNA, the CDR3 is TGTGCCAGCAGCAGAACCGGGCCAGAAGAGACCCAGTACTTC. It translates to CASSRTGPEETQYF.

This clonotype has at least ten counts. The V gene is TRBV7-9, the J gene TRBJ2-6; D perhaps matches TRBD1 (6 bases). V was shortened by 5 bases and J by 0 bases, with 11 bases between the two germline ends. This CDR3 region has 16 residues. CDR1 SEHNR and CDR2 FQNEAQ come from the germline V gene (reference sequence). CDR3 region: CASSGTGNSGANVLTF. CDR3 sequence (DNA): TGTGCCAGCAGCGGAACAGGGAACTCTGGGGCCAACGTCCTGACTTTC.

The chain carries TRBV12-5 and TRBJ2-1, with D possibly TRBD2 on 7 matching bases. V was clipped by 5 bases and J by 7 bases, with 18 bases between them. CDR3 length: 15 residues. In germline, CDR1 is LGHNT, CDR2 FRNRAP. The CDR3 loop is CASGMGGGSWNEQFF. The CDR3 DNA reads as TGTGCTAGTGGTATGGGGGGGGGCTCGTGGAATGAGCAGTTCTTC.

This clonotype has a handful of counts. This rearrangement joins TRBV6-6 to TRBJ2-6; D gene uncertain. The CDR3 consists of 15 residues. Trimming took off 2 bases at V and 4 bases at J, with 9 bases between the two ends. CDR1 MNHNY and CDR2 SVGAGI come from the germline V gene (reference sequence). The CDR3 DNA sequence: TGTGCCAGCAGTTACGGGCAGCTGGGGGCCAACGTCCTGACTTTC. Residues: CASSYGQLGANVLTF.